This T cell receptor (beta chain) was captured by sequencing in a study of T-cell reconstitution after alpha-beta-depleted transplantation in children. Trimming left V 4 bases short and J 0 bases short, with 10 bases between. This CDR3 is 15 amino acids long. It was with unique molecular identifiers that the TCRbeta library was prepared. From the PCR reads, TCRdb called clonotypes with MiXCR, one entry per CDR3 protein. The table has a few hundred thousand distinct CDR3 sequences, 9% to 12% seen once. This clonotype occurred many times. Sample: PBMCs from the stem cell graft donor, taken from the stem cell graft. The clonotype originates from a human donor who donated a stem cell graft to a child with acute lymphoblastic leukemia. The J gene is TRBJ1-5, the V gene TRBV12-3 or TRBV12-4; TRBD1 is a possible D gene (5 bases). The CDR3 DNA reads as TGTGCCAGCAGTTCCGACAGTTATAGCAATCAGCCCCAGCATTTT. Protein: CASSSDSYSNQPQHF.